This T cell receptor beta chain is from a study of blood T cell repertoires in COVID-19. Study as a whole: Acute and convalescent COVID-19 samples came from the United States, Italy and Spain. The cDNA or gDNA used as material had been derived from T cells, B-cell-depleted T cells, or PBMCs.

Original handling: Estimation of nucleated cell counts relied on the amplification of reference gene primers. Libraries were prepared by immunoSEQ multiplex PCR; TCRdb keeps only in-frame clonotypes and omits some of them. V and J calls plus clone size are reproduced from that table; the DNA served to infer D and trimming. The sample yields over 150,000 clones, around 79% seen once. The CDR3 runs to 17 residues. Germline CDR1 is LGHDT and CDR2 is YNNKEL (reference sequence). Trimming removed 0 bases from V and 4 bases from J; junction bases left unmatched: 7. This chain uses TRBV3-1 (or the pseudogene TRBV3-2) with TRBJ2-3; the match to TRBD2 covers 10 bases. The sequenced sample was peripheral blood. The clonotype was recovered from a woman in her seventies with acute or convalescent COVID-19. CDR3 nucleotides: TGTGCCAGCAGCCAAGATATGCTAGCGGGAGTACCAGATACGCAGTATTTT. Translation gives CASSQDMLAGVPDTQYF.